A single sample gave rise to the 25 T cell receptor beta chains below, sequenced in a study of blood T cells in healthy people across ages. Together with a sample-barcoded 5' primer, a J-beta primer mix was included in a second PCR lasting roughly 7 to 11 cycles. TCRdb used MiXCR to reprocess the 5' RACE reads, holding one entry per CDR3 protein. The sample holds about 580,000 distinct CDR3 sequences, roughly 48% seen once. Sequencing was done on a sample of blood. These receptors were collected from a man aged 80 or over in good health.

Many counts were recorded for this clonotype. The rearrangement links TRBV20-1 to TRBJ2-7; 7 bases align to TRBD2. Germline V gene data show CDR1 as DFQATT and CDR2 as SNEGSKA (reference sequence). Unmatched junction bases numbered 1, after V lost 3 bases and J lost 2 bases. CDR3 length: 12 amino acids. CDR3 protein: CSARSGTYEQYF. CDR3 coding DNA: TGCAGTGCTAGGAGCGGGACCTACGAGCAGTACTTC.

This clonotype was observed a handful of times. The rearrangement joins TRBV27 to TRBJ2-7; D is undetermined. The CDR3 contains 12 residues. Germline V gene data show CDR1 as MNHEY and CDR2 as SMNVEV (reference sequence). The V end lost 6 bases, the J end lost 5 bases, and 11 bases lay between the germline ends. The CDR3 region has the DNA TGTGCCAGCAGAAGTGTCTGGAACGAGCAGTACTTC. It specifies CASRSVWNEQYF.

As regards this clonotype: A single base separates this from a much larger clone, so it may be a read error. V usage is TRBV5-8 and J usage is TRBJ2-3; D perhaps matches TRBD2 (5 bases). Germline V gene data show CDR1 as SGHTS and CDR2 as YDEGEE. The CDR3 totals 15 residues. CDR3 bases: TGTGCCAGCGGCTTGACGGGGTTTGCCACAGATACGCAGTATTTT. Encoded protein: CASGLTGFATDTQYF.

The gene calls are TRBV15 and TRBJ1-4; 7 bases fit TRBD1. This CDR3 contains 16 residues. Germline loops: CDR1 LNHNV, CDR2 YYDKDF (reference sequence). Unmatched junction bases numbered 6, after V lost 0 bases and J lost 5 bases. The CDR3 sequence is CATSRDRAQGNEKLFF. The CDR3 region has the DNA TGTGCCACCAGCAGAGATCGCGCACAGGGGAATGAAAAACTGTTTTTT.

The chain combines TRBV14 with TRBJ2-7, with TRBD2 matching over 7 bases. Per germline, CDR1 SGHDN and CDR2 FVKESK. The CDR3 is made up of 15 amino acids. The trim removed 2 bases at V and 5 bases at J, leaving 9 bases unmatched. The CDR3 DNA sequence: TGTGCCAGCAGCCAATCTCTAGCGGAGTACCACGAGCAGTACTTC. This gives the protein CASSQSLAEYHEQYF. Drawing the rest from reference TRBV14 and TRBJ2-7, the complete variable domain is EAGVTQFPSHSVIEKGQTVTLRCDPISGHDNLYWYRRVMGKEIKFLLHFVKESKQDESGMPNNRFLAERTGGTYSTLKVQPAELEDSGVYFCASSQSLAEYHEQYFGPGTRLTVT.

The chain has TRBV12-3 or TRBV12-4 and TRBJ1-2; the D gene is possibly TRBD1 (5 bases). Trimming took 1 base from V and 2 from J, leaving 14 bases between them. The CDR3 spans 16 residues. CDR3 bases: TGTGCCAGCAGTTTAGGGGGACCAATAGAGAACTATGGCTACACCTTC. Residues: CASSLGGPIENYGYTF.

J is TRBJ1-1 and V is TRBV20-1, with TRBD1 matching 8 bases. CDR3 length equals 15 residues. CDR1 and CDR2 (germline): DFQATT, SNEGSKA (reference sequence). V lost 3 bases to trimming and J lost 4 bases; unmatched junction nucleotides: 10. CDR3 in DNA: TGCAGTGCTAGGGGGGCAGGGGGCTCCGGCACTGAAGCTTTCTTT. It codes for CSARGAGGSGTEAFF.

The CDR3 DNA is TGTGCCAGCAGCCATCCCTCGCGGGAGGGCCCCAATGAGCAGTTCTTC. This translates into CASSHPSREGPNEQFF. This chain joins TRBV6-5 and TRBJ2-1, with 9 bases that match TRBD2. The V gene end was trimmed by 6 bases and the J gene end by 6 bases; junction bases not matched to a gene: 12. The CDR3 loop spans 16 amino acids. CDR1 is MNHEY and CDR2 is SVGAGI in the germline V gene.

In the case of this clonotype: This may arise from a read error, as a much more abundant clone is one base away. The J gene is TRBJ1-2, the V gene TRBV6-5; maybe TRBD1 (6 bases). Germline-derived CDR1 and CDR2 are MNHEY and SVGAGI. The CDR3 extends over 15 amino acids. CDR3 residues: CVSSLFPDRTYGYTF. The CDR3 coding sequence is TGTGTCAGCAGTCTCTTCCCGGACAGAACCTATGGCTACACCTTC.

This clonotype was found once. V gene TRBV24-1 combines with J gene TRBJ1-5; tentative D call: TRBD1 (5 bases). V gave up 2 bases and J gave up 5 bases, with 6 bases separating them. The CDR3 extends over 13 amino acids. CDR1 and CDR2 (germline): KGHDR, SFDVKD. CDR3 residues: CATSDSGYQPQHF. The DNA for the CDR3 is TGTGCCACCAGTGATTCAGGGTATCAGCCCCAGCATTTT.

A remark on this clonotype: A read error is possible here, since a much larger clone lies one base away. CDR3 region: CATSDATGGSTDTQYF. CDR3 nucleotide sequence: TGTGCCACCAGTGACGCGACAGGGGGTAGCACAGATACGCAGTATTTT. The rearrangement uses TRBV24-1 and TRBJ2-3; 9 bases line up with TRBD1. Germline trimming cut 4 bases from V and 0 bases from J; bases unmatched to any gene: 4. This CDR3 contains 16 residues. Germline V gene data show CDR1 as KGHDR and CDR2 as SFDVKD.

This clonotype occurred once. V and J are TRBV12-3 or TRBV12-4 and TRBJ1-2; the D is unclear. The CDR3 covers 12 residues. The V end lost 6 bases, the J end lost 7 bases, and 12 bases lay between the germline ends. CDR3 sequence: CASRGRPFGYTF. DNA of the CDR3: TGTGCCAGCAGAGGCCGCCCCTTTGGCTACACCTTC.

This clonotype was found many times. The chain is built from TRBV6-6 and TRBJ1-5; D gene ambiguous. Germline values: CDR1 MNHNY, CDR2 SVGAGI (reference sequence). V lost 7 bases and J 5 bases, leaving 18 bases between the germline ends. CDR3 size: 15 residues. DNA for the CDR3: TGTGCCAGCACCTCCGGGAGGCTCCGGGATCAGCCCCAGCATTTT. This gives the protein CASTSGRLRDQPQHF.

V and J are TRBV20-1 and TRBJ2-4; D may be TRBD2 (5 bases). The germline V gene has CDR1 DFQATT and CDR2 SNEGSKA (reference sequence). V gave up 6 bases and J gave up 2 bases, with 14 bases separating them. This CDR3 region has 14 residues. The CDR3 reads CSARTGSSKNIQYF. The CDR3 bases are TGCAGTGCCAGAACGGGGTCATCCAAAAACATTCAGTACTTC.

To note about this clonotype: One end of the junction is discordant with germline, which a read error may explain. The chain recombines TRBV5-1 with TRBJ2-1; D not resolved. Germline loops: CDR1 SGHRS, CDR2 YFSETQ. The CDR3 consists of 13 residues. CDR3 sequence: CASSLWGYKEQFF. CDR3 DNA: TGCGCCAGCAGCTTGTGGGGTTACAAGGAGCAGTTCTTC.

This clonotype was seen more than once but under ten times. This rearrangement joins TRBV10-3 to TRBJ1-4, with a possible D match to TRBD1 (5 bases). Trimming removed 1 base from V and 14 bases from J, with 20 bases in between. The germline V gene has CDR1 ENHRY and CDR2 SYGVKD. This CDR3 has 15 residues. The CDR3 region is CAISEFSRERRKLFF. The CDR3, as DNA: TGTGCCATCAGTGAGTTCTCCAGGGAGAGACGTAAGCTGTTTTTT.

This clonotype was found a few times. This sequence joins TRBV9 and TRBJ2-3; 11 nucleotides align to TRBD2. V lost 0 bases to trimming and J lost 5 bases; unmatched junction nucleotides: 8. Germline loops: CDR1 SGDLS, CDR2 YYNGEE. This CDR3 contains 17 residues. The CDR3 DNA reads as TGTGCCAGCAGCGTAGGGGGTAGCGGGGGGGCCGGAGATACGCAGTATTTT. This codes for CASSVGGSGGAGDTQYF. The full variable domain, its missing parts supplied by reference TRBV9 and TRBJ2-3, is DSGVTQTPKHLITATGQRVTLRCSPRSGDLSVYWYQQSLDQGLQFLIQYYNGEERAKGNILERFSAQQFPDLHSELNLSSLELGDSALYFCASSVGGSGGAGDTQYFGPGTRLTVL.

This chain uses TRBV20-1 with TRBJ2-4; tentative D call: TRBD2 (5 bases). Matching the DNA end better, TRBJ2-7 makes the J call doubtful. The CDR3 is made up of 13 amino acids. From germline, CDR1 is DFQATT and CDR2 SNEGSKA (reference sequence). CDR3 loop: CSARDAAGGEQYF. The CDR3 DNA follows: TGCAGTGCTAGAGATGCCGCGGGTGGCGAGCAGTACTTC.

Points on this clonotype: A much larger clone sits a single nucleotide away, making a read error possible. V and J are TRBV6-6 and TRBJ1-2; perhaps TRBD1 as D (5 bases). The CDR3 consists of 16 residues. The germline CDR1 and CDR2 sequences are MNHNY and SVGAGI (reference sequence). Trimming took 0 bases from V and 12 from J, leaving 23 bases between them. CDR3 nucleotides: TGTGCCAGCAGTTACTCCGTCGCTCGACAGATGGGAGGCCACACCTTC. This gives the protein CASSYSVARQMGGHTF.

The chain is built from TRBV9 and TRBJ2-5; weak D call: TRBD2 (5 bases). V shed 3 bases and J shed 2 bases, with 17 bases lying between them. The CDR3 runs to 16 residues. Germline V lookup: CDR1 SGDLS, CDR2 YYNGEE. The CDR3 DNA is TGTGCCAGCAGCGCCGGACTCGAAAGCATTCAAGAGACCCAGTACTTC. Encoded protein: CASSAGLESIQETQYF.

The chain has TRBV4-3 and TRBJ2-7; 13 bases align to TRBD2. The end of the DNA aligns better with TRBJ2-5, so the J call may be wrong. There are 18 residues in the CDR3. Germline V gene sequence: CDR1 LGHNA, CDR2 YSLEER. The CDR3 sequence: CASSQEVTGTSGVETQYF. CDR3 bases: TGCGCCAGCAGCCAGGAAGTAACCGGGACTAGCGGGGTAGAGACCCAGTACTTC.

The CDR3 nucleotides are TGTGCCAGCAGCTTGGCTAGCCCAGTCCGAGATGAGCAGTACTTC. Amino acid sequence: CASSLASPVRDEQYF. This chain joins TRBV5-8 and TRBJ2-5, with D possibly being TRBD2 (5 bases). CDR3 size: 15 residues. V lost 0 bases and J 11 bases, leaving 20 bases between the germline ends. Germline CDR1 and CDR2: SGHTS and YDEGEE.

CDR3 in DNA: TGCGCCAGCAGCTTGGCGGGCGGGACTAGCGGCCAAGAGACCCAGTACTTC. Protein: CASSLAGGTSGQETQYF. This chain connects TRBV5-1 to TRBJ2-5, with TRBD2 matching 11 bases. The germline CDR1 and CDR2 sequences are SGHRS and YFSETQ. The CDR3 has 17 amino acids. V was clipped by 0 bases and J by 1 base; unmatched bases: 5.

The CDR3 protein is CASTTGRGGEQYF. The DNA for the CDR3 is TGTGCCAGCACCACGGGACGCGGAGGCGAGCAGTACTTC. This chain links TRBV6-2 or TRBV6-3 with TRBJ2-4; D tentatively fits TRBD1 or TRBD2 (5 bases each). The end of the DNA aligns better with TRBJ2-7, so the J call may be wrong. This CDR3 spans 13 amino acids. Germline CDR1 is MNHEY and CDR2 is SVGEGT.

This clonotype was detected only a few times. The genes are TRBV20-1 and TRBJ2-3, with D perhaps matching TRBD2 (6 bases). The CDR3 loop spans 16 amino acids. Trimming cost V 2 bases and J 3 bases, with 18 bases left between them. Germline V gene sequence: CDR1 DFQATT, CDR2 SNEGSKA (reference sequence). The CDR3 region is CSARPPLGGRTDTQYF. The CDR3 nucleotides read TGCAGTGCTAGACCCCCCCTGGGGGGAAGGACAGATACGCAGTATTTT.